This T cell receptor beta chain was retrieved from a study of blood T cell repertoires in COVID-19. Germline assignment: CDR1 SEHNR and CDR2 FQNEAQ (reference sequence). The CDR3 length is 15 residues. V lost 4 bases to trimming and J lost 7 bases; unmatched junction nucleotides: 11. The protocol was immunoSEQ multiplex PCR, while the TCRdb copy is restricted to in-frame clones and leaves out a portion. The sample contains fewer than 250,000 clones, over 65% of which appear only once. The material sequenced was peripheral blood. This sequence joins TRBV7-9 and TRBJ2-7; TRBD1 matches 9 bases. The source is a woman aged 70-85 years with active or convalescent COVID-19. CDR3 bases: TGTGCCAGCAGCTCTTACCCGGGACAGGGTTATGAGCAGTACTTC. This encodes CASSSYPGQGYEQYF. The full variable domain, in which reference TRBV7-9 and TRBJ2-7 provide the parts outside the CDR3, is DTGVSQNPRHKITKRGQNVTFRCDPISEHNRLYWYRQTLGQGPEFLTYFQNEAQLEKSRLLSDRFSAERPKGSFSTLEIQRTEQGDSAMYLCASSSYPGQGYEQYFGPGTRLTVT.